The sequence of this T cell receptor beta chain was determined in a study of Graves' ophthalmopathy and Graves' hyperthyroidism. Points from the study as a whole: Clonotypes were expanded in thyroid at above 0.001 frequency, and most also appeared in blood.

Hyperthyroidism counted as stable given no ophthalmopathy within 18 months of follow-up. Each hyperthyroidism patient was newly diagnosed, with under 2 months' duration, and aged 18 to 65. Comment on this clonotype: The target antigen is unknown.

RNA transcripts yielded amplified TCR beta CDR3 regions. HTBI primers were used in a first-round RT-PCR, which preceded a second-round multiplex PCR. Each CDR3 protein is one row after TCRdb ran MiXCR on the multiplex PCR reads. The table has 500,000 to 700,000 distinct CDR3 sequences, 22% seen once. The specimen sequenced was peripheral blood. The clonotype comes from a woman younger than 30 with stable Graves' hyperthyroidism. Some clones in this sample may be carry-over from other donors' samples.

CDR3 sequence (DNA): TGTGCCAGCGGTGTGACAGCCGGCAATCAGCCCCAGCATTTT. This gives the protein CASGVTAGNQPQHF. The chain links TRBV6-1 to TRBJ1-5, with D tentatively TRBD1 (5 bases). There are 14 residues in the CDR3. Germline V lookup: CDR1 MNHNS, CDR2 SASEGT. V dropped 8 bases and J dropped 2 bases, with 13 bases sitting between them.